A single sample gave rise to the 30 T cell receptor beta chains below, sequenced in a study of blood T cell repertoires in COVID-19. Sequencing used immunoSEQ multiplex PCR; TCRdb keeps in-frame clones, though not all of them. Seen here are approximately 230,000 clones, around 88% observed once, and the top ten hold about 1.3%. The sample taken for sequencing was peripheral blood. The receptors originated from an older man with acute or convalescent COVID-19.

There are many counts of this clone. The CDR3 is CASSQGRGDQPQHF. The CDR3 bases are TGTGCCAGCAGCCAGGGCAGGGGCGATCAGCCCCAGCATTTT. The chain carries TRBV3-1 (or the pseudogene TRBV3-2) and TRBJ1-5, with D maybe TRBD1 (6 bases). The CDR3 covers 14 residues. Germline CDR1 and CDR2: LGHDT and YNNKEL (reference sequence). V lost 3 bases and J lost 5, with 11 bases in between.

The gene calls are TRBV9 and TRBJ2-5; 7 bases match TRBD2. Germline V CDR1 and CDR2: SGDLS, YYNGEE. This CDR3 has 17 amino acids. Trimming at V came to 0 bases and at J to 1 base, leaving 9 bases not matched to a gene. This CDR3 is CASSVAHTGGGQETQYF. DNA for the CDR3: TGTGCCAGCAGCGTAGCTCACACGGGGGGTGGCCAAGAGACCCAGTACTTC.

On this clone itself: Additional DNA sequences in this sample encode the identical CDR3. The chain employs TRBV5-6 and TRBJ2-5; 9 positions agree with TRBD2. Germline V gives CDR1 SGHDT, CDR2 YYEEEE. Trimming cost V 2 bases and J 5 bases; bases outside gene matches: 4. The CDR3 has 14 residues. The CDR3 sequence: CASSFSGSRETQYF. CDR3 sequence (DNA): TGTGCCAGCAGCTTTAGCGGGAGTCGGGAGACCCAGTACTTC.

The chain recombines TRBV4-1 with TRBJ1-1, with D uncertain. CDR3 length: 16 residues. The V end was cut by 0 bases, the J end by 1 base, with 12 bases between. Germline V gene data show CDR1 as MGHRA and CDR2 as YSYEKL. The CDR3, as DNA: TGCGCCAGCAGCCAAGATAACACAGTTAGGAACACTGAAGCTTTCTTT. Its translation: CASSQDNTVRNTEAFF.

The gene calls are TRBV5-3 and TRBJ1-5; 8 nucleotides match TRBD1. TRBV5-3 counts as an open reading frame of uncertain function. The CDR3 totals 15 residues. V was pared by 4 bases and J by 1 base, with 4 bases of the junction left unmatched. Here the CDR3 DNA reads TGTGCCAGAAGCGGCCGACAGGGGAGCAATCAGCCCCAGCATTTT. Protein product: CARSGRQGSNQPQHF.

This rearrangement joins TRBV5-1 to TRBJ1-2; no firm D call. V lost 3 bases, J lost 7 bases, and 10 bases lay in between. Germline CDR1 and CDR2: SGHRS and YFSETQ. CDR3 length equals 12 residues. For the CDR3, the DNA is TGCGCCAGCAGCTCCACAGAAGCTGGCTACACCTTC. Amino acids: CASSSTEAGYTF.

This clone was counted between two and nine times. This chain uses TRBV6-2 or TRBV6-3 with TRBJ2-5; D may be TRBD1 (5 bases). In germline, CDR1 is MNHEY, CDR2 SVGEGT. V gave up 0 bases and J gave up 3 bases, with 8 bases separating them. The CDR3 consists of 14 residues. The chain's CDR3 is CASSYSTAKETQYF. For the CDR3, the DNA is TGTGCCAGCAGTTACTCGACAGCTAAAGAGACCCAGTACTTC.

A single count supports this clone. The sample contains more than one DNA sequence encoding this CDR3. The chain links TRBV28 to TRBJ1-1; the D is unclear. Germline CDR1 reads MDHEN; CDR2 reads SYDVKM. V was trimmed by 3 bases and J by 2 bases, leaving 10 bases between them. This CDR3 has 14 residues. CDR3 region: CASSLITVNTEAFF. CDR3 in DNA: TGTGCCAGCAGTTTGATAACGGTAAACACTGAAGCTTTCTTT.

The chain uses TRBV29-1 and TRBJ2-2; possible D gene TRBD2, 5 bases. Germline CDR1 and CDR2: SQVTM and ANQGSEA. V shed 7 bases and J shed 5 bases, with 14 bases lying between them. The CDR3 covers 13 residues. CDR3 protein: CSALGVKTGELFF. CDR3 nucleotide sequence: TGCAGCGCCCTCGGGGTAAAAACCGGGGAGCTGTTTTTT.

The chain links TRBV7-9 to TRBJ2-7, with D tentatively TRBD1 (6 bases). CDR1 is SEHNR and CDR2 is FQNEAQ in the germline V gene (reference sequence). Between the trimmed V and J ends, which lost 6 bases and 2 bases, there was a span of 14 bases. The CDR3 runs 14 residues. The CDR3 is CASSSLTGPYEQYF. The CDR3 nucleotides read TGTGCCAGCAGTTCCCTGACAGGACCCTACGAGCAGTACTTC.

In DNA, the CDR3 is TGTGCCAGCAGCATCGACAGGGCGGAGTACAATGAGCAGTTCTTC. This translates into CASSIDRAEYNEQFF. The chain recombines TRBV2 with TRBJ2-1; TRBD1 aligns across 7 bases. Germline CDR1 and CDR2: SNHLY and FYNNEI. The CDR3 covers 15 residues. V lost 6 bases, J lost 4 bases, and 9 bases stayed unmatched.

The rearrangement joins TRBV6-6 to TRBJ1-5; maybe TRBD1 (6 bases). CDR3 length: 14 amino acids. Germline CDR1 is MNHNY and CDR2 is SVGAGI (reference sequence). Trimming stripped 10 bases from V and 4 bases from J, with 17 bases between. Here the CDR3 DNA reads TGTGCCACCGGAACCCGGACAGATAATCAGCCCCAGCATTTT. The encoded protein is CATGTRTDNQPQHF.

V and J are TRBV9 and TRBJ1-6; D is undetermined. The V end was cut by 0 bases, the J end by 6 bases, with 10 bases between. The germline CDR1 and CDR2 sequences are SGDLS and YYNGEE. CDR3 length equals 15 residues. Here the CDR3 reads CASSVGVTTNSPLHF. In nucleotides, the CDR3 is TGTGCCAGCAGCGTAGGGGTCACTACTAATTCACCCCTCCACTTT. Looking up the rest from reference TRBV9 and TRBJ1-6 gives the full variable domain: DSGVTQTPKHLITATGQRVTLRCSPRSGDLSVYWYQQSLDQGLQFLIQYYNGEERAKGNILERFSAQQFPDLHSELNLSSLELGDSALYFCASSVGVTTNSPLHFGNGTRLTVT.

This chain connects TRBV11-2 to TRBJ2-1; 11 nucleotides line up with TRBD2. Unmatched junction bases numbered 7, after V lost 1 base and J lost 8 bases. CDR1 and CDR2 from the germline V gene are SGHAT and FQNNGV. The length of the CDR3 is 16 residues. In nucleotides, the CDR3 is TGTGCCAGCAGCTTAGGGATTAGCGGGAGGGCCGATGAGCAGTTCTTC. This sequence encodes CASSLGISGRADEQFF.

J is TRBJ2-3 and V is TRBV7-2; D uncertain. Trimming shortened V by 4 bases and J by 0 bases, and 11 bases separated the two germline ends. Looked up from germline, CDR1 is SGHTA and CDR2 is FQGNSA. The CDR3 covers 15 residues. The CDR3 DNA reads as TGTGCCAGCAGCTACGAGACAAGTAGCACAGATACGCAGTATTTT. This codes for CASSYETSSTDTQYF. Full variable domain (missing parts from reference TRBV7-2 and TRBJ2-3): GAGVSQSPSNKVTEKGKDVELRCDPISGHTALYWYRQSLGQGLEFLIYFQGNSAPDKSGLPSDRFSAERTGGSVSTLTIQRTQQEDSAVYLCASSYETSSTDTQYFGPGTRLTVL.

The chain links TRBV6-5 to TRBJ2-7, with 9 nucleotides matching TRBD2. Unmatched junction bases numbered 6, after V lost 6 bases and J lost 3 bases. The CDR3 is 14 amino acids. Germline CDR1 is MNHEY and CDR2 is SVGAGI. In DNA, the CDR3 is TGTGCCAGCAGCCGAGCGGGAGGCGGCTACGAGCAGTACTTC. Translated, it gives CASSRAGGGYEQYF.

The rearrangement joins TRBV5-4 to TRBJ2-1; D possibly corresponds to TRBD2 (6 bases). Germline V lookup: CDR1 SGHNT, CDR2 YYREEE (reference sequence). V dropped 0 bases and J dropped 7 bases, with 8 bases sitting between them. This CDR3 spans 13 amino acids. CDR3 sequence reads: CASSLDLANEQFF. The DNA for the CDR3 is TGTGCCAGCAGCTTGGACCTAGCGAATGAGCAGTTCTTC.

The CDR3 region is CASSSSTISETQYF. For the CDR3, the DNA is TGTGCCAGCAGCTCCTCGACTATCTCGGAGACCCAGTACTTC. This chain uses TRBV7-2 with TRBJ2-5; TRBD2 is a possible D gene (5 bases). V shed 4 bases and J shed 5 bases, with 14 bases lying between them. This CDR3 is 14 amino acids long. The germline CDR1 and CDR2 sequences are SGHTA and FQGNSA.

The chain links TRBV4-1 to TRBJ1-1, with D unresolved. The germline gives CDR1 MGHRA, CDR2 YSYEKL. The CDR3 has 14 residues. Trimming took off 1 base at V and 11 bases at J, with 17 bases between the two ends. The CDR3 loop is CASSQVLMRVGAFF. CDR3 nucleotides: TGCGCCAGCAGCCAAGTTTTAATGAGGGTTGGGGCTTTCTTT.

The chain recombines TRBV7-3 with TRBJ2-2; 7 nucleotides align to TRBD2. Trimming at V came to 3 bases and at J to 2 bases, leaving 6 bases not matched to a gene. CDR1 is SGHTA and CDR2 is FQGTGA in the germline V gene. This CDR3 contains 16 residues. The CDR3 region has the DNA TGTGCCAGCAGCTTGTCTGCTAGCGGAAACACCGGGGAGCTGTTTTTT. It encodes CASSLSASGNTGELFF.

V usage is TRBV9 and J usage is TRBJ1-4, with 7 bases matching TRBD1. The V gene's germline CDR1 is SGDLS and CDR2 YYNGEE. J gave up 8 bases and V 0 bases, and 4 bases lay outside the gene matches. This CDR3 region has 14 residues. The CDR3 is CASSVDNRGEKLFF. CDR3 coding DNA: TGTGCCAGCAGCGTAGATAACAGGGGAGAAAAACTGTTTTTT.

This clone was found once. The chain is built from TRBV19 and TRBJ2-1; the D gene is possibly TRBD2 (6 bases). V was trimmed by 7 bases and J by 5 bases, leaving 15 bases between them. Germline V lookup: CDR1 LNHDA, CDR2 SQIVND (reference sequence). This CDR3 is 14 amino acids long. The CDR3 loop reads CASTPEPGDNEQFF. CDR3 sequence (DNA): TGTGCCAGTACCCCTGAGCCGGGGGACAATGAGCAGTTCTTC.

This clone was counted once. The rearrangement links TRBV3-1 (or the pseudogene TRBV3-2) to TRBJ2-1; D is unclear. V lost 8 bases and J 8 bases, leaving 16 bases between the germline ends. CDR3 length equals 13 residues. CDR1 is LGHDT and CDR2 is YNNKEL in the germline V gene (reference sequence). This CDR3 is CASGQTISHEQFF. The CDR3 DNA follows: TGTGCCAGCGGGCAGACAATTAGTCATGAGCAGTTCTTC.

The table lists this clone with a few counts. The CDR3 region is CASIYGRGLTEAFF. In DNA form, the CDR3 reads TGTGCCAGCATATATGGGAGAGGACTCACTGAAGCTTTCTTT. This rearrangement joins TRBV6-5 to TRBJ1-1, with unresolved D. This CDR3 is 14 amino acids long. The V and J ends lost 7 bases and 4 bases respectively, with 16 bases between them. CDR1 MNHEY and CDR2 SVGAGI come from the germline V gene.

The chain has TRBV5-1 and TRBJ1-4; a weak D match, TRBD1 (6 bases). From germline, CDR1 is SGHRS and CDR2 YFSETQ. Trimming took 1 base from V and 7 from J, leaving 8 bases between them. CDR3 length: 13 amino acids. CDR3 sequence (DNA): TGCGCCAGCAGCTTGAAGACAGGTGAAAAACTGTTTTTT. It specifies CASSLKTGEKLFF. The full variable domain, completed using reference TRBV5-1 and TRBJ1-4, is KAGVTQTPRYLIKTRGQQVTLSCSPISGHRSVSWYQQTPGQGLQFLFEYFSETQRNKGNFPGRFSGRQFSNSRSEMNVSTLELGDSALYLCASSLKTGEKLFFGSGTQLSVL.

The J gene is TRBJ1-2, the V gene TRBV12-3 or TRBV12-4; D is unresolved. CDR3 length equals 13 residues. The V end was cut by 3 bases, the J end by 2 bases, with 7 bases between. The CDR3 reads CASSFERNYGYTF. The CDR3 nucleotides read TGTGCCAGCAGTTTCGAGCGGAACTATGGCTACACCTTC.

The chain carries TRBV4-3 and TRBJ1-4, with D possibly TRBD1 on 5 matching bases. The V end was cut by 0 bases, the J end by 0 bases, with 5 bases between. The CDR3 contains 15 residues. CDR1 and CDR2 from the germline V gene are LGHNA and YSLEER. CDR3 amino acids: CASSQDRATNEKLFF. The CDR3 bases are TGCGCCAGCAGCCAAGACAGGGCAACTAATGAAAAACTGTTTTTT.

The chain joins TRBV20-1 to TRBJ2-1; D not certain. The CDR3 consists of 11 residues. Per germline, CDR1 DFQATT and CDR2 SNEGSKA (reference sequence). Trimming cost V 5 bases and J 3 bases, with 5 bases left between them. The CDR3 loop is CSASSYNEQFF. The CDR3 coding sequence is TGCAGTGCTTCCAGCTACAATGAGCAGTTCTTC.

The chain recombines TRBV14 with TRBJ1-6; no reliable D call. There are 13 residues in the CDR3. Trimming took off 6 bases at V and 8 bases at J, with 11 bases between the two ends. The V gene's germline CDR1 is SGHDN and CDR2 FVKESK. The CDR3 spells CASSAIMDSPLHF. The DNA for the CDR3 is TGTGCCAGCAGTGCGATAATGGATTCACCCCTCCACTTT.

V gene TRBV27 combines with J gene TRBJ1-2, with no clear D. This CDR3 contains 16 residues. Germline V gene data show CDR1 as MNHEY and CDR2 as SMNVEV (reference sequence). V dropped 6 bases and J dropped 4 bases, with 21 bases sitting between them. The chain's CDR3 is CASSKLVLGVAYGYTF. CDR3 coding DNA: TGTGCCAGCAGCAAGTTAGTTCTCGGGGTAGCCTATGGCTACACCTTC.